This TCR beta chain was profiled in a study of T cells in Graves' hyperthyroidism and ophthalmopathy. This clonotype was counted at least ten times. V lost 2 bases, J lost 3 bases, and 5 bases stayed unmatched. This CDR3 is 15 amino acids long. Looked up from germline, CDR1 is SGHTS and CDR2 is YDEGEE. Uncontrolled infection, other autoimmune disease, pregnancy or lactation barred patients from enrollment. The TCR beta CDR3 regions underwent amplification using RNA transcripts as the source. The HTBI primer set was used in a first-round RT-PCR of the TCR CDR3. TCRdb processed the multiplex PCR reads anew with MiXCR; each CDR3 protein has one entry. This sample carries roughly 400,000 distinct CDR3 sequences, over 12% of them seen once, and the ten largest clones take approximately 29%.

The chain links TRBV5-8 to TRBJ2-7, with TRBD2 matching over 10 bases. The source material was blood. This TCR was sampled from a man aged 50 or older with Graves' ophthalmopathy. The CDR3 nucleotides read TGTGCCAGCAGCTTAAAAGCGGGAGGGGACTACGAGCAGTACTTC. Its protein is CASSLKAGGDYEQYF.